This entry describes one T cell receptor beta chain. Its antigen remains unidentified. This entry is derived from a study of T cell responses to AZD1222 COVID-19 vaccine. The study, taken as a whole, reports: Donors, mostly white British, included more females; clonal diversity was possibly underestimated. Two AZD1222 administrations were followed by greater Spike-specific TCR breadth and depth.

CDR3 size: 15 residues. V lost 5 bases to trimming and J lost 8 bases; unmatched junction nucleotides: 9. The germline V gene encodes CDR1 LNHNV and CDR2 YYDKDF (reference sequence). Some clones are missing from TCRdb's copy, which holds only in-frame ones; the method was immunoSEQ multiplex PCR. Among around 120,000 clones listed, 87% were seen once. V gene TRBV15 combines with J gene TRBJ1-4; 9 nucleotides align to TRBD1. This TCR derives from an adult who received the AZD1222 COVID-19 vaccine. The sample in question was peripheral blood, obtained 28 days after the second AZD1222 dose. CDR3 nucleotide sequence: TGTGCCACCAGCCAACGGACAGGGGTGGGGGAAAAACTGTTTTTT. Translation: CATSQRTGVGEKLFF.